This T cell receptor beta chain comes out of a study of shared clonotypes between healthy human individuals. Turning to the study itself: There were three CD4 naive, three CD4 memory, two CD8 naive and one CD8 memory plates per donor.

The data were produced by immunoSEQ multiplex PCR, yet TCRdb's version contains in-frame clones alone and is incomplete. The sample consists of about 680,000 clones, about three quarters of them appearing once. Donors had no recently reported acute infections or vaccinations and were HIV-negative. Splitting the CD4+ cells yielded a CD45RA+ naive subset and a CD45RA-negative memory subset. Study-level results: The generation probabilities recorded for non-shared clonotypes fell below those of clonotypes shared by all four donors.

As regards this clone: Its antigen is unknown.

Germline V lookup: CDR1 SNHLY, CDR2 FYNNEI. CDR3 size: 13 residues. Trimming pared 6 bases from V and 3 bases from J, leaving 10 bases between. This receptor was taken from a woman aged 25 to 45 in good health. Sequenced input: memory CD4+ T cells sorted from blood. The subset: CD45RA-negative fraction. The chain joins TRBV2 to TRBJ2-3; D is undetermined. The CDR3 region is CASSGPTTDTQYF. The CDR3 bases are TGTGCCAGCAGCGGGCCGACAACAGATACGCAGTATTTT.